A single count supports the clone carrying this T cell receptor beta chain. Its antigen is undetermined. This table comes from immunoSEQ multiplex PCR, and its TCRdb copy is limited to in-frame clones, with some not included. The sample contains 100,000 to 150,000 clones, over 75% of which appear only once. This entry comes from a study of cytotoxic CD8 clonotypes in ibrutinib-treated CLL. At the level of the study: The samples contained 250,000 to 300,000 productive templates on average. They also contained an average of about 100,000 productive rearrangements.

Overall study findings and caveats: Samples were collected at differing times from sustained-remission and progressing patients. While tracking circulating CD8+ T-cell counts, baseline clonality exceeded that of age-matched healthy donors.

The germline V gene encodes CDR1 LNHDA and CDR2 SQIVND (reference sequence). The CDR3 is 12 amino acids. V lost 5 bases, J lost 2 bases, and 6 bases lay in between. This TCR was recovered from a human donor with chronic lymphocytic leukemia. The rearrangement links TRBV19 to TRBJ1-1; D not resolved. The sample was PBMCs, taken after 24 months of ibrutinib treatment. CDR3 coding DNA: TGTGCCAGTAGTCAACTAAACACTGAAGCTTTCTTT. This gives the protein CASSQLNTEAFF.